The clone carrying this TCR beta chain was seen a single time. This specimen comes from a study of blood T cell repertoires in COVID-19. The assay was immunoSEQ multiplex PCR, and TCRdb's table has in-frame clones only and misses some. Here the sample spans about 220,000 clones, roughly 80% being singletons. Germline trimming cut 4 bases from V and 3 bases from J; bases unmatched to any gene: 7. The CDR3 runs 15 residues. The germline gives CDR1 SGHRS, CDR2 YFSETQ. The receptor comes from a human donor in a cohort sampled during active COVID-19. The chain carries TRBV5-1 and TRBJ2-7; 10 bases are shared with TRBD2. The sample taken for sequencing was peripheral blood. CDR3 loop: CASSNGPSGSYEQYF. CDR3 nucleotide sequence: TGCGCCAGCAGCAATGGCCCTAGCGGGAGCTACGAGCAGTACTTC.